The TCR beta chain described here comes from a study of T cell responses to AZD1222 COVID-19 vaccine. Clones were read by immunoSEQ multiplex PCR, and TCRdb kept only the in-frame ones, dropping some. The sample records 95,000 to 120,000 clones, approximately 89% being singletons. The sequence was collected from an adult in good health. Sequenced material: peripheral blood, taken on day 0 of MenACWY control vaccination.

Written as DNA, the CDR3 is TGTGCCAGCAGCCTCCTGGGGCTGAACACCGGGGAGCTGTTTTTT. Its protein is CASSLLGLNTGELFF. The V gene is TRBV5-4, the J gene TRBJ2-2; D might be TRBD1 (5 bases). CDR3 size: 15 residues. Germline-derived CDR1 and CDR2 are SGHNT and YYREEE (reference sequence). V lost 4 bases and J lost 1, with 11 bases in between.